Shown below are 14 T cell receptor beta chains from a single sample sequenced in a study of blood T cell repertoires in COVID-19. The data were produced by immunoSEQ multiplex PCR, yet TCRdb's version contains in-frame clones alone and is incomplete. The sample has 250,000 to 300,000 clones; 70% to 90% are singletons. The source material was PBMCs or T cells enriched from blood (not recorded which). The receptors shown here come from a woman aged 45-65 years who had recovered from COVID-19.

The rearrangement links TRBV5-1 to TRBJ2-1, with TRBD2 matching over 9 bases. The CDR3 sequence is 15 residues long. Germline assignment: CDR1 SGHRS and CDR2 YFSETQ. The V and J ends lost 4 bases and 1 base, in that order; junction bases with no gene match: 3. The DNA for the CDR3 is TGCGCCAGCAGCACAGCGGGAGGATCCTACAATGAGCAGTTCTTC. Translating it yields CASSTAGGSYNEQFF.

The CDR3 sequence: CASSPERTGVGYTF. Here the CDR3 DNA reads TGTGCCAGCTCCCCCGAAAGGACAGGGGTTGGCTACACCTTC. The gene calls are TRBV18 and TRBJ1-2; TRBD1 aligns across 9 bases. The ends lost 6 bases at V and 7 bases at J; junction bases unmatched: 9. CDR3 length: 14 residues. In germline, CDR1 is KGHSH, CDR2 LQKENI.

The chain uses TRBV4-1 and TRBJ2-7, with 8 bases fitting TRBD2. The V gene end was trimmed by 0 bases and the J gene end by 8 bases; junction bases not matched to a gene: 12. There are 16 residues in the CDR3. Germline values: CDR1 MGHRA, CDR2 YSYEKL. CDR3 in amino acids: CASSQDIGLAGLKQYF. DNA for the CDR3: TGCGCCAGCAGCCAAGATATTGGCCTAGCGGGCCTCAAGCAGTACTTC.

V gene TRBV5-5 combines with J gene TRBJ2-5; 7 nucleotides match TRBD1. CDR3 size: 13 residues. V lost 3 bases and J lost 4; bases outside the gene matches: 3. Germline V gene lookup returns CDR1 SGHKS and CDR2 YYEKEE (reference sequence). The CDR3 nucleotides are TGTGCCAGCAGCTCAACAGGGGTAGAGACCCAGTACTTC. Its protein is CASSSTGVETQYF. Together with reference TRBV5-5 and TRBJ2-5, the CDR3 gives the full variable domain: DAGVTQSPTHLIKTRGQQVTLRCSPISGHKSVSWYQQVLGQGPQFIFQYYEKEERGRGNFPDRFSARQFPNYSSELNVNALLLGDSALYLCASSSTGVETQYFGPGTRLLVL.

The gene calls are TRBV28 and TRBJ2-1; 9 nucleotides align to TRBD1. Per germline, CDR1 MDHEN and CDR2 SYDVKM. The CDR3 has 18 residues. Trimming cost V 4 bases and J 9 bases; bases outside gene matches: 19. CDR3 region: CASSSYPGPGTGYGEQFF. The CDR3 nucleotides read TGTGCCAGCAGTTCCTACCCAGGTCCCGGGACAGGGTACGGTGAGCAGTTCTTC. The complete variable domain, with remaining parts taken from reference TRBV28 and TRBJ2-1, reads DVKVTQSSRYLVKRTGEKVFLECVQDMDHENMFWYRQDPGLGLRLIYFSYDVKMKEKGDIPEGYSVSREKKERFSLILESASTNQTSMYLCASSSYPGPGTGYGEQFFGPGTRLTVL.

The count of this clone is one. V gene TRBV2 combines with J gene TRBJ2-1; D gene ambiguous. The V and J ends lost 5 bases and 0 bases respectively, with 11 bases between them. The length of the CDR3 is 15 residues. The germline V gene encodes CDR1 SNHLY and CDR2 FYNNEI. The chain's CDR3 is CASSSRLSSYNEQFF. The CDR3 DNA reads as TGTGCCAGCAGTTCGAGGCTAAGCTCCTACAATGAGCAGTTCTTC.

The chain couples TRBV15 to TRBJ1-1; 9 nucleotides align to TRBD1. This CDR3 is 17 amino acids long. Germline CDR1 LNHNV, CDR2 YYDKDF (reference sequence). The V segment lost 3 bases and the J segment 5 bases; nucleotides outside the gene matches: 13. This chain's CDR3 is CATSRGPPGTGSTEAFF. As DNA, the CDR3 is TGTGCCACCAGCAGGGGGCCTCCGGGGACAGGGTCAACTGAAGCTTTCTTT.

DNA for the CDR3: TGTGCTAGTGGTTTCGATCTCGTAGCGGGAGCCAACAATGAGCAGTTCTTC. This encodes CASGFDLVAGANNEQFF. The gene calls are TRBV12-5 and TRBJ2-1, with TRBD2 matching over 9 bases. V gave up 3 bases and J gave up 5 bases; unmatched junction bases: 11. Germline V gene sequence: CDR1 LGHNT, CDR2 FRNRAP. The CDR3 covers 17 residues.

The CDR3 nucleotides read TGCAGCGTTCATCCTCCGGGAGGCGCTTTCTTT. This sequence encodes CSVHPPGGAFF. This chain links TRBV29-1 with TRBJ1-1; no definite D call. The V end was cut by 5 bases, the J end by 11 bases, with 15 bases between. Germline V gene lookup returns CDR1 SQVTM and CDR2 ANQGSEA. CDR3 size: 11 residues.

This clone was seen only once. The chain links TRBV28 to TRBJ1-2; 9 nucleotides line up with TRBD1. Trimming at V came to 6 bases and at J to 4 bases, leaving 6 bases not matched to a gene. This CDR3 region has 14 residues. Germline lookup yields CDR1 MDHEN and CDR2 SYDVKM. CDR3 nucleotides: TGTGCCAGCAGGTGGGGACAGGGTACCTATGGCTACACCTTC. This translates into CASRWGQGTYGYTF.

This rearrangement joins TRBV7-3 to TRBJ2-3; the D gene is possibly TRBD1 (5 bases). The CDR3 covers 18 residues. Germline loops: CDR1 SGHTA, CDR2 FQGTGA. With 3 bases removed from V and 4 bases from J, the gap between germline ends came to 23 bases. The CDR3 DNA reads TGTGCCAGCAGCTTCCCCCGCTTCCGACAGTCCAGCCCAGATACGCAGTATTTT. Translation gives CASSFPRFRQSSPDTQYF. Supplemented by reference TRBV7-3 and TRBJ2-3, the full variable domain reads GAGVSQTPSNKVTEKGKYVELRCDPISGHTALYWYRQSLGQGPEFLIYFQGTGAADDSGLPNDRFFAVRPEGSVSTLKIQRTERGDSAVYLCASSFPRFRQSSPDTQYFGPGTRLTVL.

The chain employs TRBV14 and TRBJ1-1, with a possible D match to TRBD1 (5 bases). The CDR3 covers 14 residues. V was trimmed by 0 bases and J by 7 bases, leaving 12 bases between them. Germline V gene lookup returns CDR1 SGHDN and CDR2 FVKESK. The CDR3 DNA follows: TGTGCCAGCAGCCAAGATGACGGACACGATGAAGCTTTCTTT. Protein: CASSQDDGHDEAFF.

CDR3 residues: CASSFGSASYNEQFF. In DNA form, the CDR3 reads TGTGCCAGCAGTTTCGGCAGCGCGTCGTACAATGAGCAGTTCTTC. The chain recombines TRBV28 with TRBJ2-1; D gene uncertain. The CDR3 is 15 amino acids. Per the germline V gene, CDR1 is MDHEN and CDR2 is SYDVKM. Trimming left V 3 bases short and J 4 bases short, with 13 bases between.

CDR3: CASSLARDRNTGELFF. The CDR3 DNA reads as TGTGCCAGCAGCTTAGCCCGGGACAGAAACACCGGGGAGCTGTTTTTT. V is TRBV7-9 and J is TRBJ2-2; 7 positions match TRBD1. The junction had 3 bases not matched to a gene; V was cut back by 0 bases and J by 2 bases. The CDR3 has 16 amino acids. From germline, CDR1 is SEHNR and CDR2 FQNEAQ (reference sequence).